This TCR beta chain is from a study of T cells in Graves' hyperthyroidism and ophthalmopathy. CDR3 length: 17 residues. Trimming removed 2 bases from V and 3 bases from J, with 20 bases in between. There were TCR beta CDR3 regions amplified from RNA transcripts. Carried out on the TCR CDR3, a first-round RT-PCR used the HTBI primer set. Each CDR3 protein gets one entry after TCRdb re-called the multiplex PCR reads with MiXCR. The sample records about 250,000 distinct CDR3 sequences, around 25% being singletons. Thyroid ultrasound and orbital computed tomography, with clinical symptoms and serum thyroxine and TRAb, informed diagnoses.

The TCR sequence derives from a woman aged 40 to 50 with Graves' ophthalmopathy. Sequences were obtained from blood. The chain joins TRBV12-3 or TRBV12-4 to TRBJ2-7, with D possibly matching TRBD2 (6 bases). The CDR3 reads CASSLRRGRSENYEQYF. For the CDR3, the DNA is TGTGCCAGCAGTTTAAGGCGGGGCAGGTCCGAAAACTACGAGCAGTACTTC.